This T cell receptor (beta chain) was sequenced during a study of blood T cells in healthy people across ages. The germline gives CDR1 SGHRS, CDR2 YFSETQ. The CDR3 runs to 14 residues. The second PCR ran about 6 to 12 cycles with a sample-barcoded 5' primer and J-beta primers. One entry per CDR3 protein results from TCRdb running MiXCR on the 5' RACE reads. The table has 1.5 million to 2 million distinct CDR3 sequences, approximately 40% seen once. Remarks on this clonotype: The junction and the germline gene differ at one end; a read error may be behind it.

This TCR was sampled from a human donor in good health. The sample comprised blood. The chain is built from TRBV5-1 and TRBJ1-1; no definite D call. The CDR3 coding sequence is TGCGCCAGCAGCTTGGCCCAACAGCTCACTGAAGGTTTCTTT. Its protein is CASSLAQQLTEGFF.